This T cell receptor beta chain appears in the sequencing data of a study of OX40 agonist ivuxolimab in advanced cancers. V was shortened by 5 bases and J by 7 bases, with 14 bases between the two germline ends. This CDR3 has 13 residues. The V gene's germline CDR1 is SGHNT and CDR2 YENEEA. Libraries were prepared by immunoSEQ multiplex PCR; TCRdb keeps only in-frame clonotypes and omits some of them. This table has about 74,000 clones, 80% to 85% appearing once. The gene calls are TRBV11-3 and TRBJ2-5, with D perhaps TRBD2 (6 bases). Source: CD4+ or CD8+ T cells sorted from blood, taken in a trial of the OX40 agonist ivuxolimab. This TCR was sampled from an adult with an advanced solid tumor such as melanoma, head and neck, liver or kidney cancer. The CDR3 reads CASSPTGVGTQYF. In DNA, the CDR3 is TGTGCCAGCAGCCCCACGGGGGTCGGGACCCAGTACTTC. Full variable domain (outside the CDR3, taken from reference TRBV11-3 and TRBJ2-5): EAGVVQSPRYKIIEKKQPVAFWCNPISGHNTLYWYLQNLGQGPELLIRYENEEAVDDSQLPKDRFSAERLKGVDSTLKIQPAELGDSAVYLCASSPTGVGTQYFGPGTRLLVL.